This T cell receptor beta chain came from a study of beta chain features in type 1 diabetes. The sequenced template was cDNA made from the entire isolated RNA. Clones were read by immunoSEQ multiplex PCR, and TCRdb kept only the in-frame ones, dropping some. In the table there are 400,000 to 600,000 clones, approximately 28% of which are singletons. Germline loops: CDR1 PRHDT, CDR2 FYEKMQ (reference sequence). After removal of 3 bases from V and 5 bases from J, the junction contained 5 bases not matched to a gene. The CDR3 has 16 amino acids. Note on this clone: Antigen unknown.

Study conclusions and caveats: PCR, the amplification step, might favor shorter templates, equally in patients and controls. A pattern of fewer insertions and more deletions at VDJ junctions was seen in type 1 diabetes patients. In the patient group, naive, central memory and Treg TCRB repertoires seemed more alike than in the healthy donor group.

Every donor had blood drawn once into heparin, roughly 0.11 L on average. The sequence came from a man aged 18-30 years in good health. This chain joins TRBV13 and TRBJ2-7; 15 bases match TRBD2. The sample was naive CD4+ T cells from blood. Here the CDR3 DNA reads TGTGCCAGCAGCTTCTCGGGACTAGCGGGAGGCCACGAGCAGTACTTC. It specifies CASSFSGLAGGHEQYF.